These 7 T cell receptor beta chains were sequenced from one sample in a study of OX40 agonist ivuxolimab in advanced cancers. Sequencing used immunoSEQ multiplex PCR; TCRdb keeps in-frame clones, though not all of them. The profile shows under 50,000 clones, more than 70% of them singletons. The source was CD4+ or CD8+ T cells sorted from blood, collected in a trial of the OX40 agonist ivuxolimab. Every receptor here comes from an adult with an advanced solid tumor such as melanoma, head and neck, liver or kidney cancer.

The V gene is TRBV10-3, the J gene TRBJ2-7, with 12 bases fitting TRBD1. V shed 6 bases, J shed 3 bases, and the junction held 18 bases outside the gene matches. This CDR3 has 19 residues. Germline values: CDR1 ENHRY, CDR2 SYGVKD. This chain's CDR3 is CAIRKSGTGGIKEGYEQYF. Here the CDR3 DNA reads TGTGCCATCAGGAAATCCGGGACAGGGGGCATAAAGGAGGGCTACGAGCAGTACTTC.

The chain employs TRBV5-5 and TRBJ1-5; D possibly corresponds to TRBD1 (6 bases). This CDR3 comprises 14 residues. V lost 0 bases to trimming and J lost 11 bases, with 15 bases between them. Germline CDR1 and CDR2: SGHKS and YYEKEE (reference sequence). CDR3 bases: TGTGCCAGCAGCTTGGAGTCCGGGGGCCAGGCCCAGCATTTT. It specifies CASSLESGGQAQHF.

The chain is built from TRBV7-2 and TRBJ2-3; D might be TRBD2 (6 bases). CDR1 and CDR2 (germline): SGHTA, FQGNSA. The V end lost 2 bases, the J end lost 1 base, and 10 bases lay between the germline ends. CDR3 length: 15 amino acids. Here the CDR3 DNA reads TGTGCCAGCAGCTTATTTAGCGGTCGCACAGATACGCAGTATTTT. Encoded protein: CASSLFSGRTDTQYF.

This clone was detected once. The rearrangement joins TRBV5-1 to TRBJ2-5; D might be TRBD1 or TRBD2, each matching 5 bases. CDR3 length equals 14 residues. In germline, CDR1 is SGHRS, CDR2 YFSETQ. Trimming pared 4 bases from V and 1 base from J, leaving 11 bases between. The CDR3 bases are TGCGCCAGCAGCCCCGGGACCTTCCAAGAGACCCAGTACTTC. Protein: CASSPGTFQETQYF.

The chain carries TRBV7-9 and TRBJ2-7; D is undetermined. The CDR3 is made up of 11 amino acids. Germline V CDR1 and CDR2: SEHNR, FQNEAQ (reference sequence). Trimming removed 5 bases from V and 3 bases from J, with 5 bases in between. CDR3 in amino acids: CASSPGYEQYF. CDR3 coding DNA: TGTGCCAGCAGCCCAGGCTACGAGCAGTACTTC.

This clone has just one count. V gene TRBV7-9 combines with J gene TRBJ1-1; D is unclear. Deletions cut 4 bases from V and 7 bases from J, with 13 bases between. The CDR3 has 13 residues. Looked up from germline, CDR1 is SEHNR and CDR2 is FQNEAQ (reference sequence). In DNA, the CDR3 is TGTGCCAGCAGCTACCAAAATGCGGGTGAAGCTTTCTTT. Translated, it gives CASSYQNAGEAFF.

J is TRBJ2-3 and V is TRBV7-2; 8 bases agree with TRBD2. V was pared by 5 bases and J by 5 bases, with 6 bases of the junction left unmatched. Germline V CDR1 and CDR2: SGHTA, FQGNSA. The CDR3 loop spans 14 amino acids. The CDR3 bases are TGTGCCAGCAGCCGGGGGGGGTCTATAGATACGCAGTATTTT. Its translation: CASSRGGSIDTQYF. The variable domain in full, with the rest retrieved from reference TRBV7-2 and TRBJ2-3, is GAGVSQSPSNKVTEKGKDVELRCDPISGHTALYWYRQSLGQGLEFLIYFQGNSAPDKSGLPSDRFSAERTGGSVSTLTIQRTQQEDSAVYLCASSRGGSIDTQYFGPGTRLTVL.